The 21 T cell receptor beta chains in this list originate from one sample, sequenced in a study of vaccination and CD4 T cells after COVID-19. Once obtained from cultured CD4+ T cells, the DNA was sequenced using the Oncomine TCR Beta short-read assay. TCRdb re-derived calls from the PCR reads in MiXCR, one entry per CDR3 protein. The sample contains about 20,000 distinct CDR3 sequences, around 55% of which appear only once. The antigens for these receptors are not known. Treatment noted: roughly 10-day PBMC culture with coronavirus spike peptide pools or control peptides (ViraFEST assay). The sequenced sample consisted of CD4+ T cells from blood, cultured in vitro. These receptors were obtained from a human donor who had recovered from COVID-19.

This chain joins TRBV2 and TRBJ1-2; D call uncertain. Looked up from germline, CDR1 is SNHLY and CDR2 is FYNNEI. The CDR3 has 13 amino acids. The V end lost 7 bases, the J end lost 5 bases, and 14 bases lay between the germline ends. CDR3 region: CASTVGSQYGYTF. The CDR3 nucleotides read TGTGCCAGCACCGTAGGGAGCCAATATGGCTACACCTTC.

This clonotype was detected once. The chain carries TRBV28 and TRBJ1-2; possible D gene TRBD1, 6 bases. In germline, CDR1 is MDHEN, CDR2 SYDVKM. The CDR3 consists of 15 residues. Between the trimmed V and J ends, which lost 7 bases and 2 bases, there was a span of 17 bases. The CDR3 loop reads CASTNPRRGNYGYTF. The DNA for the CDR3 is TGTGCCAGCACAAACCCCAGGAGGGGGAACTATGGCTACACCTTC.

CDR3 amino acids: CAWDISNQPQHF. In DNA form, the CDR3 reads TGTGCCTGGGACATTAGCAATCAGCCCCAGCATTTT. V usage is TRBV30 and J usage is TRBJ1-5; D unresolved. The length of the CDR3 is 12 residues. Germline assignment: CDR1 GTSNPN and CDR2 SVGIG (reference sequence). Deletions cut 5 bases from V and 0 bases from J, with 5 bases between.

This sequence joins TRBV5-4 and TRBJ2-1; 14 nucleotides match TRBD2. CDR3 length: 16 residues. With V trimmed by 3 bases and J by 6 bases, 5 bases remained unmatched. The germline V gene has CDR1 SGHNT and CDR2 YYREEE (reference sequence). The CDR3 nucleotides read TGTGCCAGCAGCTGGGGGACTAGCGGGAGAGGCAATGAGCAGTTCTTC. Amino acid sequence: CASSWGTSGRGNEQFF. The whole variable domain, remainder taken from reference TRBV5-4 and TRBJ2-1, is ETGVTQSPTHLIKTRGQQVTLRCSSQSGHNTVSWYQQALGQGPQFIFQYYREEENGRGNFPPRFSGLQFPNYSSELNVNALELDDSALYLCASSWGTSGRGNEQFFGPGTRLTVL.

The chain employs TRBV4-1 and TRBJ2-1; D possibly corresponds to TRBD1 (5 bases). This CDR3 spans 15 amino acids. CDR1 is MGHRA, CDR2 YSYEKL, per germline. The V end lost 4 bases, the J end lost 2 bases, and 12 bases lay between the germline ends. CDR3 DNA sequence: TGCGCCAGCAGCCTCATAGGGGTTACCTACAATGAGCAGTTCTTC. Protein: CASSLIGVTYNEQFF.

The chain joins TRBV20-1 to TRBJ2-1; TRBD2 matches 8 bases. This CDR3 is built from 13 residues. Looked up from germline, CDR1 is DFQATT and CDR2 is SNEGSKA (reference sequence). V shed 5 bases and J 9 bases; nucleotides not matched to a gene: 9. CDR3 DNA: TGCAGTGCTCGAAGAGCGGGAGTGATTGAGCAGTTCTTC. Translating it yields CSARRAGVIEQFF.

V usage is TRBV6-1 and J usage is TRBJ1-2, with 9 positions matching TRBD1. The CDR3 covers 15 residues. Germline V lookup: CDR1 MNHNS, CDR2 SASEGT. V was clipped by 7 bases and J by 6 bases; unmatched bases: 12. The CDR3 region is CASIPLRDRAHGYTF. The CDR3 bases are TGTGCCAGCATCCCCCTCCGGGACAGGGCCCATGGCTACACCTTC.

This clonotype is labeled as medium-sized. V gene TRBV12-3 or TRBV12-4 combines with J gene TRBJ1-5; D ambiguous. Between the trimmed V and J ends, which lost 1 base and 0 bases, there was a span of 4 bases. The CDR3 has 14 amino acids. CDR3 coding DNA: TGTGCCAGCAGTTTAGGGAATAGCAATCAGCCCCAGCATTTT. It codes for CASSLGNSNQPQHF.

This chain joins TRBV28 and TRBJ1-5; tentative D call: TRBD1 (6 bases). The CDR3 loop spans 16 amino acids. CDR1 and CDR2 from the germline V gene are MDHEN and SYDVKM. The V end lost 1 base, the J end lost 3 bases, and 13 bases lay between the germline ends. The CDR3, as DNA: TGTGCCAGCAGTTTATTTCAGGGGACATCCAATCAGCCCCAGCATTTT. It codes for CASSLFQGTSNQPQHF.

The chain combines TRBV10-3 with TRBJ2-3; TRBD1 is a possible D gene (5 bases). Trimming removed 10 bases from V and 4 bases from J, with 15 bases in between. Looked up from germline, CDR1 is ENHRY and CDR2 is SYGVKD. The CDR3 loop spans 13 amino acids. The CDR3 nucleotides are TGTGCCAGCAGGGCGACACGGGCAGATACGCAGTATTTT. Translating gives CASRATRADTQYF.

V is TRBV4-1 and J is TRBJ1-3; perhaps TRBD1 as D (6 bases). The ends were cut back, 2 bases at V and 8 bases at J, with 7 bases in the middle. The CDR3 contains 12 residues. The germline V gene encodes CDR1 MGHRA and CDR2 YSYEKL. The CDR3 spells CASSQYRDTIYF. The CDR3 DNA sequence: TGCGCCAGCAGCCAATACAGGGACACCATATATTTT.

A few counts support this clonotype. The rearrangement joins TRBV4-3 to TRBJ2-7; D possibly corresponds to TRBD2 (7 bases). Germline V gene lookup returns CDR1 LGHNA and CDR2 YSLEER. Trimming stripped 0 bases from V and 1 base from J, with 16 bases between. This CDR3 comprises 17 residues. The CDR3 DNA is TGCGCCAGCAGCCAAGAGACCCGGGGGGCTGGATCCTACGAGCAGTACTTC. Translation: CASSQETRGAGSYEQYF.

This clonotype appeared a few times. CDR3 amino acids: CASSAGGAREETQYF. In DNA, the CDR3 is TGTGCCAGCAGCGCAGGGGGGGCTAGAGAAGAGACCCAGTACTTC. This chain joins TRBV7-9 and TRBJ2-5; D is possibly TRBD1 or TRBD2 (7 bases each). V lost 5 bases to trimming and J lost 3 bases, with 16 bases between them. The CDR3 runs to 15 residues. Looked up from germline, CDR1 is SEHNR and CDR2 is FQNEAQ (reference sequence).

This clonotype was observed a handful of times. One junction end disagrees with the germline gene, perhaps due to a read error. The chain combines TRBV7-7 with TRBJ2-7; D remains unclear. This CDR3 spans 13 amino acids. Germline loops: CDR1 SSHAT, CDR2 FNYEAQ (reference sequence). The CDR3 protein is CASSLGDSYEQYF. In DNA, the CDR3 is TGTGCTAGCAGCTTGGGCGACTCCTACGAGCAGTACTTC.

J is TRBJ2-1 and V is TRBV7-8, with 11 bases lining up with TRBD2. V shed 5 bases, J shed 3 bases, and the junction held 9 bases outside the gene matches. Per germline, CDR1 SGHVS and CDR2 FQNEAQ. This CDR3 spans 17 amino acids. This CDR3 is CASSPRTSGFFYNEQFF. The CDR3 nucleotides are TGTGCCAGCAGCCCAAGGACTAGCGGGTTCTTCTACAATGAGCAGTTCTTC.

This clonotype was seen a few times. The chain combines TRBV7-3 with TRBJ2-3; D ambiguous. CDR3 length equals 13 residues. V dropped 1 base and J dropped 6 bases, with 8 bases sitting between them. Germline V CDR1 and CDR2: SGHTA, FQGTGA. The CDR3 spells CASSLIARDTQYF. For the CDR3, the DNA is TGTGCCAGCAGCTTAATTGCCCGGGATACGCAGTATTTT.

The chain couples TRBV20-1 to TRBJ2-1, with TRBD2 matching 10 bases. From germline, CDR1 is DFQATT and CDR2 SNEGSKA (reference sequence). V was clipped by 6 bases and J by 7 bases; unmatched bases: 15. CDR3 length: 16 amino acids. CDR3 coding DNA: TGCAGTGCCCCTATGGGGCTAGCGGGGGCAGGGAATGAGCAGTTCTTC. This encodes CSAPMGLAGAGNEQFF.

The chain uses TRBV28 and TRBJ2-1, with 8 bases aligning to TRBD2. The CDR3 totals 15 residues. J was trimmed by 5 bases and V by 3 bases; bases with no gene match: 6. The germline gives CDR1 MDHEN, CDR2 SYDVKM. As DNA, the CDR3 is TGTGCCAGCAGTTTCCCCTCTAGCGGGCACAATGAGCAGTTCTTC. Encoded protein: CASSFPSSGHNEQFF.

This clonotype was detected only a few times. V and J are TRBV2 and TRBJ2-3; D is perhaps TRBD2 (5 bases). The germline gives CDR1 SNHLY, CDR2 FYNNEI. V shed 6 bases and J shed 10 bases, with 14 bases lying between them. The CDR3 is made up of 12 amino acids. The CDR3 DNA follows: TGTGCCAGCAGACCCGACGGCGGGTCGCAGTATTTT. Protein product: CASRPDGGSQYF.

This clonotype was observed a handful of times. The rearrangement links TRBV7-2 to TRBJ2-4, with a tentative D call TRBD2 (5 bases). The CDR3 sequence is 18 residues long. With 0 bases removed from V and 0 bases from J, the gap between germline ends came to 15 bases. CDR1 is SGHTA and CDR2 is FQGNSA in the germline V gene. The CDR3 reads CASSLARTVIIAKNIQYF. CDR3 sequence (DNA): TGTGCCAGCAGCTTAGCGAGGACTGTGATTATAGCCAAAAACATTCAGTACTTC. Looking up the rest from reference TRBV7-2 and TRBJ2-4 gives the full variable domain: GAGVSQSPSNKVTEKGKDVELRCDPISGHTALYWYRQSLGQGLEFLIYFQGNSAPDKSGLPSDRFSAERTGGSVSTLTIQRTQQEDSAVYLCASSLARTVIIAKNIQYFGAGTRLSVL.

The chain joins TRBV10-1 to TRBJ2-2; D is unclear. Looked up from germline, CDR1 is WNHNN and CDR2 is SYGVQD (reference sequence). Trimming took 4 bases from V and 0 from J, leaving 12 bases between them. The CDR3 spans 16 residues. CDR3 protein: CASSASRFANTGELFF. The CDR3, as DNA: TGCGCCAGCAGTGCGTCCCGGTTCGCGAACACCGGGGAGCTGTTTTTT.